This is a list of T cell receptor beta chains from one sample in a study of T-cell reconstitution after alpha-beta-depleted transplantation in children. TCRdb redid the calling of the PCR reads with MiXCR, one entry per CDR3 protein. The sample has about 830,000 distinct CDR3 sequences, 16% seen once. Here the sequenced sample was PBMCs, mostly from graft donor cells, taken 360 days after TCRalphabeta/CD19-depleted stem cell transplant. The receptor source for this set is a male patient under 18 who had a stem cell transplant for acute lymphoblastic leukemia, so the T cells may come from the graft donor. Each CDR3 is given with its conserved first and last residue. The D gene is left open where the match is weak. For some rows the clone size is stated as once, few or many, or as a class when expanded; others skip it.

d_call j_call v_call clone_size cdr3_length cdr3_aa cdr3_nt
TRBD1 TRBJ2-7 TRBV14 few 15 CASSRDRVMWNEQYF TGTGCCAGCAGCCGAGACAGGGTAATGTGGAACGAGCAGTACTTC
TRBD1 TRBJ1-3 TRBV6-5 many 15 CASSYRQGAGNTIYF TGTGCCAGCAGTTATAGGCAGGGGGCCGGAAACACCATATATTTT
TRBD2 TRBJ2-1 TRBV6-1 few 18 CASSVRPSGRVSYNEQFF TGTGCCAGCAGTGTAAGGCCTAGCGGGAGAGTATCCTACAATGAGCAGTTCTTC
. TRBJ1-1 TRBV6-5 . 15 CASSYSPTGNTEAFF TGTGCCAGCAGTTACTCACCGACAGGGAACACTGAAGCTTTCTTT
. TRBJ2-7 TRBV29-1 . 11 CSVWQGNEQYF TGCAGCGTTTGGCAGGGCAACGAGCAGTACTTC
. TRBJ2-2 TRBV18 many 15 CASSPRVIDTGELFF TGTGCCAGCTCACCACGAGTAATCGACACCGGGGAGCTGTTTTTT
TRBD2 TRBJ2-1 TRBV2 . 13 CGSPGLAGNEQFF TGTGGCAGCCCGGGACTAGCGGGCAATGAGCAGTTCTTC
TRBD1 TRBJ2-7 TRBV20-1 . 19 CSARDAYGGDRGKPYEQYF TGCAGTGCTAGGGACGCCTATGGAGGAGACAGGGGCAAACCCTACGAGCAGTACTTC
TRBD2 TRBJ2-2 TRBV9 . 17 CASSVTPGLVRTGELFF TGTGCCAGCAGCGTCACTCCGGGACTAGTAAGAACCGGGGAGCTGTTTTTT
. TRBJ1-4 TRBV7-9 . 14 CASSSDSWDEKLFF TGTGCCAGCAGTTCCGACTCCTGGGATGAAAAACTGTTTTTT
. TRBJ2-3 TRBV6-1 . 16 CASSENTWSSTDTQYF TGTGCCAGCAGCGAGAACACGTGGTCTAGCACAGATACGCAGTATTTT
. TRBJ1-4 TRBV7-9 . 14 CASSPTELNEKLFF TGTGCCAGCAGTCCGACAGAGCTTAATGAAAAACTGTTTTTT
TRBD1 TRBJ2-7 TRBV5-1 few 15 CASSEGQGLTFEQYF TGCGCCAGCAGCGAGGGACAGGGATTAACATTCGAGCAGTACTTC
. TRBJ2-5 TRBV9 . 16 CASSVGGSVPQETQYF TGTGCCAGCAGCGTAGGGGGGAGCGTCCCGCAAGAGACCCAGTACTTC
TRBD2 TRBJ2-1 TRBV2 . 14 CASTAGLGYNEQFF TGTGCCAGCACGGCGGGACTAGGGTACAATGAGCAGTTCTTC
. TRBJ2-7 TRBV7-6 few 15 CASSPDGALVNEQYF TGTGCCAGCAGCCCGGACGGGGCCCTCGTGAACGAGCAGTACTTC
TRBD1 TRBJ2-2 TRBV12-3/TRBV12-4 . 17 CASSSQTGMGVNGELFF TGTGCCAGCAGTTCCCAGACAGGGATGGGGGTAAACGGGGAGCTGTTTTTT
. TRBJ2-1 TRBV11-2 few 11 CASSIAPEQFF TGTGCCAGCAGCATAGCCCCTGAGCAGTTCTTC
TRBD2 TRBJ2-1 TRBV24-1 few 15 CATSDGLASRNEQFF TGTGCCACCAGTGATGGACTAGCGAGCAGGAATGAGCAGTTCTTC
. TRBJ2-7 TRBV7-8 . 14 CASSLSRDPIEQYF TGTGCCAGCAGCCTTTCTAGGGACCCGATCGAGCAGTACTTC
TRBD1 TRBJ2-2 TRBV2 . 15 CASSGDRGITGELFF TGTGCCAGCAGTGGGGACAGGGGGATCACCGGGGAGCTGTTTTTT
TRBD1 TRBJ2-1 TRBV12-3/TRBV12-4 many 15 CASSQTGGFYNEQFF TGTGCCAGCAGCCAGACAGGGGGCTTCTACAATGAGCAGTTCTTC
TRBD1 TRBJ2-1 TRBV5-1 . 15 CASSSGTVIYNEQFF TGCGCCAGCAGCTCAGGGACAGTGATTTACAATGAGCAGTTCTTC
. TRBJ1-2 TRBV4-1 few 16 CASSLDGPGPGYGYTF TGCGCCAGCTCCCTCGATGGGCCGGGCCCCGGCTATGGCTACACCTTC
TRBD2 TRBJ2-7 TRBV27 many 14 CASSRGLAAYEQYF TGTGCCAGCAGTAGGGGACTAGCGGCATACGAGCAGTACTTC
. TRBJ2-7 TRBV3-1 few 17 CASSQVIRRGRPYEQYF TGTGCCAGCAGCCAAGTCATCCGGAGAGGGCGGCCCTACGAGCAGTACTTC
. TRBJ1-6 TRBV27 few 17 CASSLMSRSSYNSPLHF TGTGCCAGCAGTTTAATGAGTCGGAGCTCCTATAATTCACCCCTCCACTTT
. TRBJ1-1 TRBV27 few 14 CASSSVGGRTEAFF TGTGCCAGCAGTTCTGTGGGGGGGCGGACTGAAGCTTTCTTT
. TRBJ1-5 TRBV6-5 few 14 CASSTGSGNQPQHF TGTGCCAGCAGTACCGGTTCGGGCAATCAGCCCCAGCATTTT
. TRBJ2-1 TRBV7-7 many 14 CASSLGPSYNEQFF TGTGCCAGCAGCTTAGGGCCCAGTTACAATGAGCAGTTCTTC
. TRBJ2-4 TRBV7-8 few 14 CASSFDSLGNIQYF TGTGCCAGCAGCTTTGACTCCTTGGGAAACATTCAGTACTTC
TRBD2 TRBJ2-1 TRBV11-3 many 16 CASSLGTGGAYNEQFF TGTGCCAGCAGCTTAGGAACGGGAGGGGCCTACAATGAGCAGTTCTTC
. TRBJ2-5 TRBV3-1 once 15 CASSQGLASKETQYF TGTGCCAGCAGCCAAGGTTTAGCGAGTAAAGAGACCCAGTACTTC
. TRBJ2-2 TRBV11-3 . 15 CASSLEPGGWGELFF TGTGCCAGCAGCTTAGAGCCGGGTGGATGGGGGGAGCTGTTTTTT
. TRBJ1-1 TRBV20-1 few 13 CSARSVTNTEAFF TGCAGTGCTAGGTCGGTCACGAACACTGAAGCTTTCTTT
. TRBJ2-7 TRBV29-1 . 14 CSVLGGGSPDEQYF TGCAGCGTTCTTGGAGGGGGCTCGCCTGACGAGCAGTACTTC
. TRBJ2-7 TRBV29-1 . 13 CTLEHGPFYEQYF TGCACCCTTGAACACGGTCCTTTCTACGAGCAGTACTTC
TRBD2 TRBJ2-1 TRBV12-3/TRBV12-4 many 17 CASSLEVGTSTSNEQFF TGTGCCAGCAGTTTAGAGGTAGGGACTAGCACTAGCAATGAGCAGTTCTTC
. TRBJ1-3 TRBV4-1 few 18 CASSPGPAKVGARNTIYF TGCGCCAGCAGCCCCGGGCCCGCCAAAGTCGGAGCCAGAAACACCATATATTTT
. TRBJ2-3 TRBV12-5 few 15 CASAFGSAGTDTQYF TGTGCTAGTGCTTTCGGGAGCGCGGGCACAGATACGCAGTATTTT
. TRBJ2-1 TRBV12-3/TRBV12-4 few 12 CASSRRPNEQFF TGTGCCAGCAGTCGTCGACCCAATGAGCAGTTCTTC
TRBD2 TRBJ2-1 TRBV4-1 . 16 CASSQVAGDRYNEQFF TGCGCCAGCAGCCAGGTAGCGGGGGACAGATACAATGAGCAGTTCTTC
TRBD2 TRBJ2-1 TRBV12-3/TRBV12-4 . 15 CATTTWTSGRGEQFF TGTGCCACTACCACGTGGACTAGCGGGAGGGGGGAGCAGTTCTTC
TRBD2 TRBJ2-1 TRBV15 few 17 CATSRHPGLAVYNEQFF TGTGCCACCAGCAGACACCCGGGACTAGCCGTCTACAATGAGCAGTTCTTC
TRBD2 TRBJ2-1 TRBV20-1 few 16 CSARKSGGTVRNEQFF TGCAGTGCTAGGAAATCGGGAGGGACGGTTAGGAATGAGCAGTTCTTC
TRBD2 TRBJ2-1 TRBV4-1 few 16 CASCRLAGNSYNEQFF TGCGCCAGCTGCAGACTAGCGGGAAACTCCTACAATGAGCAGTTCTTC
TRBD1 TRBJ1-2 TRBV12-3/TRBV12-4 . 15 CASSRQKGQVYGYTF TGTGCCAGCAGTCGCCAGAAGGGACAGGTCTATGGCTACACCTTC